The rows below give T cell receptor beta chains drawn from one sample of a study of OX40 agonist ivuxolimab in advanced cancers. Method: immunoSEQ multiplex PCR; TCRdb's copy keeps in-frame clones and lacks some. Among about 100,000 clones listed, approximately 89% were seen once. This material consisted of CD4+ or CD8+ T cells sorted from blood, taken in a trial of the OX40 agonist ivuxolimab. The receptors originated from an adult with an advanced solid tumor such as melanoma, head and neck, liver or kidney cancer. CDR3s include the opening cysteine and the closing phenylalanine or tryptophan. D genes are given only for firm matches. Clone size is not always given. Where it is, it says once, few, many or a class for expanded clones.

NA	NA	17	TRBJ2-2	TRBV15	CATSRDLFVENTGELFF	TGTGCCACCAGCAGAGATCTCTTTGTGGAGAACACCGGGGAGCTGTTTTTT
NA	NA	12	TRBJ1-5	TRBV2	CASRSSNQPQHF	TGTGCCAGCAGATCAAGCAATCAGCCCCAGCATTTT
NA	NA	15	TRBJ2-1	TRBV19	CASRRAGSSYNEQFF	TGTGCCAGTAGGCGAGCGGGCTCCTCCTACAATGAGCAGTTCTTC
NA	TRBD1	13	TRBJ1-2	TRBV5-1	CASSKTGDEGYTF	TGCGCCAGCAGCAAAACAGGGGACGAAGGCTACACCTTC
NA	NA	15	TRBJ1-3	TRBV7-2	CASSLTWTSGNTIYF	TGTGCCAGCAGCTTAACGTGGACATCTGGAAACACCATATATTTT
NA	TRBD1	16	TRBJ1-2	TRBV19	CASSPIPGQGGDGYTF	TGTGCCAGTAGTCCAATCCCGGGACAGGGGGGAGATGGCTACACCTTC
NA	NA	13	TRBJ1-1	TRBV6-1	CASSATGNTEAFF	TGTGCCAGCAGCGCTACAGGGAACACTGAAGCTTTCTTT
NA	NA	14	TRBJ2-7	TRBV6-1	CASSVGGTSYEQYF	TGTGCCAGCAGTGTTGGCGGAACCTCCTACGAGCAGTACTTC
NA	NA	12	TRBJ2-3	TRBV18	CASSPLQDTQYF	TGTGCCAGCTCACCCCTACAAGATACGCAGTATTTT
NA	TRBD1	13	TRBJ2-3	TRBV29-1	CSGRTGVGDTQYF	TGCAGCGGTAGGACAGGGGTGGGAGATACGCAGTATTTT
once	NA	13	TRBJ2-2	TRBV19	CASSIENTGELFF	TGTGCCAGTAGTATAGAGAACACCGGGGAGCTGTTTTTT
NA	NA	13	TRBJ2-5	TRBV5-4	CASSFLPGETQYF	TGTGCCAGCAGCTTTCTACCTGGGGAGACCCAGTACTTC
NA	TRBD1	16	TRBJ1-1	TRBV30	CAWSVNRGRKNTEAFF	TGTGCCTGGAGTGTAAACAGGGGGCGTAAGAACACTGAAGCTTTCTTT
NA	TRBD1	15	TRBJ2-3	TRBV5-1	CASSSPGQGKEAQYF	TGCGCCAGCAGCTCCCCGGGACAGGGTAAAGAGGCGCAGTATTTT
NA	NA	14	TRBJ1-4	TRBV28	CASSLTENPEKLFF	TGTGCCAGCAGTTTGACAGAAAACCCTGAAAAACTGTTTTTT
NA	NA	12	TRBJ1-2	TRBV29-1	CSVRLGGYGYTF	TGCAGCGTTCGGCTTGGTGGCTATGGCTACACCTTC
NA	NA	15	TRBJ1-3	TRBV7-6	CASSPLGASGNTIYF	TGTGCCAGCAGCCCTCTGGGAGCCTCTGGAAACACCATATATTTT
NA	NA	17	TRBJ1-3	TRBV15	CATSRDAPTNSGNTIYF	TGTGCCACCAGCAGAGATGCTCCAACGAACTCTGGAAACACCATATATTTT
NA	TRBD2	14	TRBJ2-7	TRBV7-9	CASSLTSASYEQYF	TGTGCCAGCAGCTTAACTAGCGCCTCCTACGAGCAGTACTTC
NA	NA	15	TRBJ1-4	TRBV6-5	CASSYSPGSNEKLFF	TGTGCCAGCAGTTACTCCCCAGGGTCTAATGAAAAACTGTTTTTT
NA	TRBD2	15	TRBJ2-7	TRBV6-6	CASSYVAGGSYEQYF	TGTGCCAGCAGTTATGTTGCGGGGGGCTCCTACGAGCAGTACTTC
NA	TRBD1	15	TRBJ2-1	TRBV7-9	CASSLSGQGPNEQFF	TGTGCCAGCAGCTTATCGGGACAGGGACCCAATGAGCAGTTCTTC